Sequencing of this TCR beta chain was carried out in a study of CD8+CD57+ T cells in acquired aplastic anemia (dated by TCRdb to the late 2010s). About the full investigation: DNA extracted from sorted CD4+ and CD8+ cells had a mean of around 3.3 ug, with a range of about 0.18 to 27.4 ug. For healthy donor samples, the average read count was about 10 million for CD4+ cells and approximately 12 million for CD8+ cells.

This clonotype showed up many times. Its antigen specificity is not known. Base qualities are not provided; no much larger clone lies one nucleotide away. Paper-wide results and their limitations: Although around 30 CD8+ CDR3 sequences were shared by patients and controls, these sequences appeared highly expressed in patients and within the immunodominant clones of patients. Between patients and healthy controls, no significant difference in CD8+ Simpson's diversity was found (P=0.060).

Compared with germline, V lacks 3 bases and J lacks 3 bases; bases without a gene match: 5. CDR1 and CDR2, looked up from the germline V gene, are SGHRS and YFSETQ. Including cysteine and phenylalanine, the CDR3 has 16 amino acids. Here the CDR3 DNA is all that survives: 48 bases in frame from base 1. TCR repertoires of sorted CD4+ and CD8+ blood T cells from severe aplastic anemia patients and healthy subjects were deep-sequenced in the study. Ficoll-Paque density gradient centrifugation was used to isolate peripheral blood mononuclear cells. CD4+ and CD8+ T cells were sorted by FACS or magnetic beads before DNA extraction. Genomic DNA was used as template for profiling of TCR beta VDJ combinations and CDR3 sequences. TCR repertoire sequencing was run on an Illumina HiSeq 2000. Per the authors' processing: TRBV/TRBJ rearrangement plots, CDR3 size and DJ length profiles, and Simpson's diversity index were used to assess repertoires. The most abundant DNA sequence in the deep sequencing data was defined as the immunodominant clone. CDR3 amino acid sequences were checked for sharing between subjects and were compared against published repertoires and the VDJdb database. In TCRdb, the public reads were trimmed at Q25 with fastp and aligned with MiXCR, with productive beta chains retained. Rows are combined by CDR3 protein, so each entry shows the most common genes and DNA. For this entry, the V and J calls and clone size follow TCRdb and not the study's own pipeline. In this sample the table shows 80,000 or so distinct CDR3 sequences, approximately 46% of which occur a single time. Of the sample, approximately 61% falls within the top ten clones.

Here the chain combines TRBV5-1 and TRBJ2-3; a stretch of 12 junction bases matches TRBD2. This clonotype originated in a human donor in good health, serving as a control. What was sequenced was sorted CD4+, CD8+, or CD8+CD57+ T cells (not recorded which) from PBMCs. The CDR3 has the sequence CASSSDGLAGTDTQYF. The DNA sequence follows: TGCGCCAGCAGCTCCGACGGACTAGCGGGAACAGATACGCAGTATTTT.